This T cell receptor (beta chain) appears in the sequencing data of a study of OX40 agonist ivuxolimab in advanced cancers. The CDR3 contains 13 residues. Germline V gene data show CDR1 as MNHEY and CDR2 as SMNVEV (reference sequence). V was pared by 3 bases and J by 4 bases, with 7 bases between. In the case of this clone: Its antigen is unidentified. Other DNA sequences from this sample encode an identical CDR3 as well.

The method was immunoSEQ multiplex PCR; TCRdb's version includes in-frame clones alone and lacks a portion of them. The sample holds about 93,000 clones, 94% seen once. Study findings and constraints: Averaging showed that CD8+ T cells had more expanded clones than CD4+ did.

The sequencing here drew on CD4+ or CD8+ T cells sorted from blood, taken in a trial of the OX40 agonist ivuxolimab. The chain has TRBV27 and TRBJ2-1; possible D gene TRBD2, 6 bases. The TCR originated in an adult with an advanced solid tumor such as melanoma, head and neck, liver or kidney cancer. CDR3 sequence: CASSLGLYNEQFF. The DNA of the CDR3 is TGTGCCAGCAGTTTGGGACTTTACAATGAGCAGTTCTTC.